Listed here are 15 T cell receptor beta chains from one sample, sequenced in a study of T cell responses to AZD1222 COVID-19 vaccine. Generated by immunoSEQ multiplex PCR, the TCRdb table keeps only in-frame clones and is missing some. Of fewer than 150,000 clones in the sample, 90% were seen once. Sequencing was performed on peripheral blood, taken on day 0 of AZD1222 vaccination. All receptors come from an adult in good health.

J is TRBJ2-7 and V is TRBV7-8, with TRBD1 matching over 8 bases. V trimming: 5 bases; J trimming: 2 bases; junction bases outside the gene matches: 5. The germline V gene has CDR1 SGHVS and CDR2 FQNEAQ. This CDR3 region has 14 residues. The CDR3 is CASSPDRDTYEQYF. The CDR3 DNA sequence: TGTGCCAGCAGCCCGGACAGGGATACCTACGAGCAGTACTTC.

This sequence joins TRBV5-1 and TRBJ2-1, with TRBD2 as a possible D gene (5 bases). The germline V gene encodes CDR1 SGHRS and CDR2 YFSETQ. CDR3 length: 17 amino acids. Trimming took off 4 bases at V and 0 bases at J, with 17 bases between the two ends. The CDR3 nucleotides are TGCGCCAGCAGCCCGGTTGAGGGTGGGAGCTCCTACAATGAGCAGTTCTTC. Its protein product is CASSPVEGGSSYNEQFF.

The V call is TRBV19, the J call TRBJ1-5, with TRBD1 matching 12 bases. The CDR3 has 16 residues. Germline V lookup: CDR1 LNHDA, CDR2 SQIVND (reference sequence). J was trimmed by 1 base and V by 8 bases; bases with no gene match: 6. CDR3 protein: CASWDRGRESNQPQHF. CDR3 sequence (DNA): TGTGCCAGTTGGGACAGGGGGCGGGAGAGCAATCAGCCCCAGCATTTT. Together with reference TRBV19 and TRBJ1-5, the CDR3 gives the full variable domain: DGGITQSPKYLFRKEGQNVTLSCEQNLNHDAMYWYRQDPGQGLRLIYYSQIVNDFQKGDIAEGYSVSREKKESFPLTVTSAQKNPTAFYLCASWDRGRESNQPQHFGDGTRLSIL.

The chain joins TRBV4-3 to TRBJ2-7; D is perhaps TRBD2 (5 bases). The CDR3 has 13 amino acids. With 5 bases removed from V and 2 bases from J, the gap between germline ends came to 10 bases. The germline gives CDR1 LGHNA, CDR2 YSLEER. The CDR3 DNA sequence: TGCGCCAGCAGCGCGGAGAGGGCCTACGAGCAGTACTTC. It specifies CASSAERAYEQYF.

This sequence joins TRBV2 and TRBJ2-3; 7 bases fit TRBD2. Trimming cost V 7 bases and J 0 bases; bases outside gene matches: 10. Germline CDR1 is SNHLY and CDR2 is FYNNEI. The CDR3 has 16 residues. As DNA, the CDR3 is TGTGCCAGCAATGGGCTAGCGGTCGCTAGCACAGATACGCAGTATTTT. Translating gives CASNGLAVASTDTQYF. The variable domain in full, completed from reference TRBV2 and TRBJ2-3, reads EPEVTQTPSHQVTQMGQEVILRCVPISNHLYFYWYRQILGQKVEFLVSFYNNEISEKSEIFDDQFSVERPDGSNFTLKIRSTKLEDSAMYFCASNGLAVASTDTQYFGPGTRLTVL.

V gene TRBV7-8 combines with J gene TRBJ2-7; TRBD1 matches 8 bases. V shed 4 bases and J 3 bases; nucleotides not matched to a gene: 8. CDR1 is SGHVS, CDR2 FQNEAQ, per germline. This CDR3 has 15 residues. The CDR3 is CASSSGQGPLYEQYF. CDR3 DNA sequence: TGTGCCAGCAGCTCCGGACAGGGTCCACTCTACGAGCAGTACTTC.

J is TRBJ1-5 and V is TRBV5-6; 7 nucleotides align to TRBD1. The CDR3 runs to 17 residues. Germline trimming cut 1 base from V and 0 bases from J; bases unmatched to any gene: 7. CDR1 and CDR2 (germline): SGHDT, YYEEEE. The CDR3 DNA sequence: TGTGCCAGCAGCTTGAGGGGACAGCGAGTTAGCAATCAGCCCCAGCATTTT. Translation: CASSLRGQRVSNQPQHF.

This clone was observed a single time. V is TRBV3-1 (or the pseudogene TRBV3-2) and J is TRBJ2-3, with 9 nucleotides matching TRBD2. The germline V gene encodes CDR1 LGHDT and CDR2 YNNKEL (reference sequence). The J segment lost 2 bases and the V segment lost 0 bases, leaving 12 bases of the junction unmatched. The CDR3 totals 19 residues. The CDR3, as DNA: TGTGCCAGCAGCCAAGAAGGGGGAGCGGGGGGAGGTCTCACAGATACGCAGTATTTT. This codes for CASSQEGGAGGGLTDTQYF.

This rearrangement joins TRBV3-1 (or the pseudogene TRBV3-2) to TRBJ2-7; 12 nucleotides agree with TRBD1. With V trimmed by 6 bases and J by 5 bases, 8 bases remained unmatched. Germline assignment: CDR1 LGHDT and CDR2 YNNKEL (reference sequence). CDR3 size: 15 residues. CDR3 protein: CASSHTGTGGDEQYF. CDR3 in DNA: TGTGCCAGCAGTCACACCGGGACAGGGGGCGACGAGCAGTACTTC.

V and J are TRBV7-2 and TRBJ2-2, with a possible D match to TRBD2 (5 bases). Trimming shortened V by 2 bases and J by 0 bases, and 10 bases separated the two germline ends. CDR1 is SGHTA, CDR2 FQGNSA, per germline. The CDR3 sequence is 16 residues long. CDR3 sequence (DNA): TGTGCCAGCAGCTTATCGGCGGGTGCGAACACCGGGGAGCTGTTTTTT. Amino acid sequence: CASSLSAGANTGELFF.

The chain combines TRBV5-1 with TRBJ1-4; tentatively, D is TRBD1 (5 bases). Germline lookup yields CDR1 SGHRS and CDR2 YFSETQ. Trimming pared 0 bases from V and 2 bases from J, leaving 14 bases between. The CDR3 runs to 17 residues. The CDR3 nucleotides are TGCGCCAGCAGCTTGGCCGACGGCGGGGCCACTAATGAAAAACTGTTTTTT. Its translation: CASSLADGGATNEKLFF.

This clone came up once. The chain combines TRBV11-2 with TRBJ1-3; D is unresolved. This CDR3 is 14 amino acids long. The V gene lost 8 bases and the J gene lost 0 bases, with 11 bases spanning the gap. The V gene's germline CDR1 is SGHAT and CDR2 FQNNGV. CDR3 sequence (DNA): TGTGCCAGCGCGGCGGGGTACTCTGGAAACACCATATATTTT. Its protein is CASAAGYSGNTIYF.

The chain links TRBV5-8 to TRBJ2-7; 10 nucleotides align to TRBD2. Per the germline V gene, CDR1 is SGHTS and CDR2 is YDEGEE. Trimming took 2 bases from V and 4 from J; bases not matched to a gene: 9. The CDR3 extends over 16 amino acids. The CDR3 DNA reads TGTGCCAGCAGCTTACAATCGGTTAGCGGGAGGTACGAGCAGTACTTC. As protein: CASSLQSVSGRYEQYF. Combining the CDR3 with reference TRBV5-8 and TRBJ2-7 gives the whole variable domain EAGVTQSPTHLIKTRGQQATLRCSPISGHTSVYWYQQALGLGLQFLLWYDEGEERNRGNFPPRFSGRQFPNYSSELNVNALELEDSALYLCASSLQSVSGRYEQYFGPGTRLTVT.

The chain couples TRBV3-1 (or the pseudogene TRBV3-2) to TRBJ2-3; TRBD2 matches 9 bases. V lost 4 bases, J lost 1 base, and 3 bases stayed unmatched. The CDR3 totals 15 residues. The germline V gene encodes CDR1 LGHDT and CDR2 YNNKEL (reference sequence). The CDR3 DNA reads TGTGCCAGCAGCCTTAGACTAGCGGGCACAGATACGCAGTATTTT. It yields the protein CASSLRLAGTDTQYF.

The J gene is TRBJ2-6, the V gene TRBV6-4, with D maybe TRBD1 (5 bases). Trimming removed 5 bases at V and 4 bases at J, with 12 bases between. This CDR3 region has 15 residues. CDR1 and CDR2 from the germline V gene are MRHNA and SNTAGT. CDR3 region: CASSLEGAGANVLTF. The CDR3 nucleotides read TGTGCCAGCAGTTTGGAAGGGGCAGGGGCCAACGTCCTGACTTTC.